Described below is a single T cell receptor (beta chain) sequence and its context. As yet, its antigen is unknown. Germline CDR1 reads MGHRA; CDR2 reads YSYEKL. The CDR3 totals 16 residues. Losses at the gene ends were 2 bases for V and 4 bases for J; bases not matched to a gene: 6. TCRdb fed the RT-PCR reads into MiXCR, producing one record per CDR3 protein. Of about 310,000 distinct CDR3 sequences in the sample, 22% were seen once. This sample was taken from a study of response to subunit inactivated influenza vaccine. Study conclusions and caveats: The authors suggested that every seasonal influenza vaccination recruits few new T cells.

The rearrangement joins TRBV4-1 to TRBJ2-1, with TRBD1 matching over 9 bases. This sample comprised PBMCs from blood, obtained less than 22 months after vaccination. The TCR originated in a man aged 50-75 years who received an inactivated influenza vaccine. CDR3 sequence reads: CASSQPYRGPYNEQFF. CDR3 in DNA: TGCGCCAGCAGCCAACCATACAGGGGGCCTTACAATGAGCAGTTCTTC.